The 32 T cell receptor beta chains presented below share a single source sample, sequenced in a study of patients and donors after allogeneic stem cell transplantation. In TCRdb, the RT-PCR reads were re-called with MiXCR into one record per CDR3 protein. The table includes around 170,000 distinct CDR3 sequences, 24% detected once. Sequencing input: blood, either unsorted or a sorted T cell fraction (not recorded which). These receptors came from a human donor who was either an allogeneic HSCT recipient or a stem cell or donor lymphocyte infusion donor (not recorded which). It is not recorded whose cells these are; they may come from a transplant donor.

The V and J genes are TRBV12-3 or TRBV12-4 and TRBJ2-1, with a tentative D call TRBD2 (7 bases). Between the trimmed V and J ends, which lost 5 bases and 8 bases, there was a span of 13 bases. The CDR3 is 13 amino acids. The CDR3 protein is CASSPRGGDEQFF. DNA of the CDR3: TGTGCCAGCAGTCCACGAGGGGGGGATGAGCAGTTCTTC.

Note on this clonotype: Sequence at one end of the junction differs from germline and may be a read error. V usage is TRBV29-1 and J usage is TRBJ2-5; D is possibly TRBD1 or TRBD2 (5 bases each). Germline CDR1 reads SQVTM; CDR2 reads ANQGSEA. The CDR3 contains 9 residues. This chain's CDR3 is CSTGGGSDF. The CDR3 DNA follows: TGCAGCACCGGTGGGGGTTCGGACTTC.

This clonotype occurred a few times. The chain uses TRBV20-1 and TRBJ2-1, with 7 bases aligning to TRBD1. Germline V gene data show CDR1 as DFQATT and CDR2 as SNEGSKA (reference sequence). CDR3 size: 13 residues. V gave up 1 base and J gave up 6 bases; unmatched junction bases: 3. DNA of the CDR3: TGCAGTGCTAGAGTCGACAGGGCCAATGAGCAGTTCTTC. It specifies CSARVDRANEQFF.

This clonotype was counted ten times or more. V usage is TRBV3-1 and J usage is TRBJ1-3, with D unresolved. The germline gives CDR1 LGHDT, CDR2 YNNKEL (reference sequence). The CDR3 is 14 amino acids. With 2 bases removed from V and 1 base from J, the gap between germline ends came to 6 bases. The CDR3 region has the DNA TGTGCCAGCAGCCAATCAGAATCTGGAAACACCATATATTTT. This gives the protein CASSQSESGNTIYF.

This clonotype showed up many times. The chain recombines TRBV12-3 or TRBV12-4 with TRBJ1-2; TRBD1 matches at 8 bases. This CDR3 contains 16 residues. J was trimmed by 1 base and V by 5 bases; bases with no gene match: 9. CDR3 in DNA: TGTGCCAGCAGTGCCAGGACAGGGTTAGATAACTATGGCTACACCTTC. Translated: CASSARTGLDNYGYTF.

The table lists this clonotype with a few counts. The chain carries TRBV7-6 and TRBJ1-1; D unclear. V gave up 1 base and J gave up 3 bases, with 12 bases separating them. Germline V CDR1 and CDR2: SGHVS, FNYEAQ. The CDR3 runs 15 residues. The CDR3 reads CASSLGGSRDTEAFF. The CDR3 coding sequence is TGTGCCAGCAGCTTAGGCGGATCTCGGGACACTGAAGCTTTCTTT.

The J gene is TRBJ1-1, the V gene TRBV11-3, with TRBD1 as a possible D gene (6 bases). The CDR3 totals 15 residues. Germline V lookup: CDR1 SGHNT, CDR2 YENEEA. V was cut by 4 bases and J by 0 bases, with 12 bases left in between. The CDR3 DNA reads TGTGCCAGCAGCTCCCATGGACAGATGAACACTGAAGCTTTCTTT. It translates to CASSSHGQMNTEAFF.

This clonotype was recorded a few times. The CDR3, as DNA: TGCGCCAGCAGCCAAAGAGAGGACCCACTATACAATGAGCAGTTCTTC. This encodes CASSQREDPLYNEQFF. The V gene is TRBV4-1, the J gene TRBJ2-1; D gene unclear. V was shortened by 2 bases and J by 4 bases, with 15 bases between the two germline ends. Germline V gives CDR1 MGHRA, CDR2 YSYEKL. CDR3 length: 16 residues.

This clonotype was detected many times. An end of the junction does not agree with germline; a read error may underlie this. As DNA, the CDR3 is TGCGCCAGCAGCCAAGGGGGGACTGAAGCTTTCTTT. The encoded protein is CASSQGGTEAFF. V gene TRBV12-3 or TRBV12-4 combines with J gene TRBJ1-1; maybe TRBD1 (6 bases). This CDR3 region has 12 residues.

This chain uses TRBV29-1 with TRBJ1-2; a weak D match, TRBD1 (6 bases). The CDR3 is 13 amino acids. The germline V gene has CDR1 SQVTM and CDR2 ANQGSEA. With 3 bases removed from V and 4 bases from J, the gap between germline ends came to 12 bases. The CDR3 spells CSVESGGGYGYTF. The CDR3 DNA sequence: TGCAGCGTTGAGTCCGGGGGCGGCTATGGCTACACCTTC.

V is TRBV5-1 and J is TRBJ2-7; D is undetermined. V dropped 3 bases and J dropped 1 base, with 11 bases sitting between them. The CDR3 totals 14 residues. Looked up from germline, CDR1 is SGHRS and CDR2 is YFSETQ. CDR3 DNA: TGCGCCAGCAGCTATCGTGCTGGGTCCTACGAGCAGTACTTC. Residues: CASSYRAGSYEQYF.

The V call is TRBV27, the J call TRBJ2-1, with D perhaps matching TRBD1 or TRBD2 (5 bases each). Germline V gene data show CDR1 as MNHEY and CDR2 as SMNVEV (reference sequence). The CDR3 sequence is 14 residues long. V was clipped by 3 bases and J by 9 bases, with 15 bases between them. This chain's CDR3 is CASSLGTMGSEQFF. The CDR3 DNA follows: TGTGCCAGCAGTTTGGGGACGATGGGGTCTGAGCAGTTCTTC.

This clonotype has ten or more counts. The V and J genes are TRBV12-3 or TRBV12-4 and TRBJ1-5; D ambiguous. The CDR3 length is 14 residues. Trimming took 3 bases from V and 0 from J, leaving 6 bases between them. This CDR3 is CASSFSYSNQPQHF. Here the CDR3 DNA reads TGTGCCAGCAGTTTCTCGTATAGCAATCAGCCCCAGCATTTT.

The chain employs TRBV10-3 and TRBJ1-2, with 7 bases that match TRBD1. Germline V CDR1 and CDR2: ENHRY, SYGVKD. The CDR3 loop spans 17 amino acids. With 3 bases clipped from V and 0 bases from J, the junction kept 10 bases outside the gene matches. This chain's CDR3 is CAISDTGTADTNYGYTF. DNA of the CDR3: TGTGCCATCAGTGACACCGGGACAGCAGATACTAACTATGGCTACACCTTC.

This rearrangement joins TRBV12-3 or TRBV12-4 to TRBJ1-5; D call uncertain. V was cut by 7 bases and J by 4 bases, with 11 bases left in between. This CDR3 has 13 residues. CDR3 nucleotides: TGTGCCAGCAATGTAGCCGTAAATCAGCCCCAGCATTTT. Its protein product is CASNVAVNQPQHF.

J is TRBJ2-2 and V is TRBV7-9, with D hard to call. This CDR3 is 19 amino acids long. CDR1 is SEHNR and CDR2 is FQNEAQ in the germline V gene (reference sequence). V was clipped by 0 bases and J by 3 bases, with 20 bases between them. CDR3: CASSLARWFPNYYTGELFF. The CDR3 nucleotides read TGTGCCAGCAGCTTAGCCCGGTGGTTCCCCAACTACTACACCGGGGAGCTGTTTTTT.

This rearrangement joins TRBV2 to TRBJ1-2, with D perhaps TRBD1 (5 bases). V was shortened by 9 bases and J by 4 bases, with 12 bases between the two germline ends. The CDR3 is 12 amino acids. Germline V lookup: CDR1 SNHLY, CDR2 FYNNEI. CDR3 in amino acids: CARTAASYGYTF. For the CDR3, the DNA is TGTGCCAGGACAGCCGCAAGCTATGGCTACACCTTC.

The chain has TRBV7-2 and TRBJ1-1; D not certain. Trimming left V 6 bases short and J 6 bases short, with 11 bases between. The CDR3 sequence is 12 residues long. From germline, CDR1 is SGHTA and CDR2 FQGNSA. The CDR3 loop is CASRAGWAEAFF. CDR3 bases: TGTGCCAGCAGGGCGGGGTGGGCTGAAGCTTTCTTT.

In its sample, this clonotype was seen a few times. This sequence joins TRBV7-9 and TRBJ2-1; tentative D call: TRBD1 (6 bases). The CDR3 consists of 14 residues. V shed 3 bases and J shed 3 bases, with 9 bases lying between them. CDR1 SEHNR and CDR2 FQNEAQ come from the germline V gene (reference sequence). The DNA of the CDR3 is TGTGCCAGCAGCTTCACAGGGTTCTACAATGAGCAGTTCTTC. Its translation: CASSFTGFYNEQFF.

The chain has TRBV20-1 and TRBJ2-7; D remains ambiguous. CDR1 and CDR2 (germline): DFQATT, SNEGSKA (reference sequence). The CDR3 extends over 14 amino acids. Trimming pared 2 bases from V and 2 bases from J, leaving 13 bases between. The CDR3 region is CSARRQIFPYEQYF. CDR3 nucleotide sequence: TGCAGTGCTAGAAGGCAGATATTTCCCTACGAGCAGTACTTC.

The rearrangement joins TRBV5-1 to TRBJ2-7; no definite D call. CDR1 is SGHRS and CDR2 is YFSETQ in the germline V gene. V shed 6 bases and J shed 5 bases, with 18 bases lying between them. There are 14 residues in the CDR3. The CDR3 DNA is TGCGCCAGCACGACCAAAAGCAATCCCAACGAGCAGTACTTC. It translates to CASTTKSNPNEQYF.

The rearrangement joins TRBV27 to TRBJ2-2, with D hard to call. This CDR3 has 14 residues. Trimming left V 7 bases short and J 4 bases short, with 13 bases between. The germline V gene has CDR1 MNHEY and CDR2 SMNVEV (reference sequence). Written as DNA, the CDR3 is TGTGCCAGCACCCGCTGGGCAGTCACCGGGGAGCTGTTTTTT. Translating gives CASTRWAVTGELFF.

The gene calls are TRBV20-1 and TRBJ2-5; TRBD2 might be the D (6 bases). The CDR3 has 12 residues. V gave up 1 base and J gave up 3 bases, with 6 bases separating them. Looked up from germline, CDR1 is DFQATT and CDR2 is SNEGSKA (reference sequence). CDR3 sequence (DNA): TGCAGTGCTAGAGTAGCGGAAGAGACCCAGTACTTC. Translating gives CSARVAEETQYF.

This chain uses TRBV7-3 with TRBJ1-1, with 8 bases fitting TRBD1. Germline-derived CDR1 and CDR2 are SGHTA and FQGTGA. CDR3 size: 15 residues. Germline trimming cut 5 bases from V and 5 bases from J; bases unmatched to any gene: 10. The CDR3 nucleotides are TGTGCCAGCAGCCCAAAATCCCACAGGGGGACTGAAGCTTTCTTT. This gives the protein CASSPKSHRGTEAFF.

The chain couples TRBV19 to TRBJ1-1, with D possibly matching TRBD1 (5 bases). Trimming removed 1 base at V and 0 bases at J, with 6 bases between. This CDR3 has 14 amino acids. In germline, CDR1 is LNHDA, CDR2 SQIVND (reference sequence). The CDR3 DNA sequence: TGTGCCAGTAGTATAGGACAGATGAACACTGAAGCTTTCTTT. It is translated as CASSIGQMNTEAFF. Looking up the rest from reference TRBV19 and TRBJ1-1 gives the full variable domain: DGGITQSPKYLFRKEGQNVTLSCEQNLNHDAMYWYRQDPGQGLRLIYYSQIVNDFQKGDIAEGYSVSREKKESFPLTVTSAQKNPTAFYLCASSIGQMNTEAFFGQGTRLTVV.

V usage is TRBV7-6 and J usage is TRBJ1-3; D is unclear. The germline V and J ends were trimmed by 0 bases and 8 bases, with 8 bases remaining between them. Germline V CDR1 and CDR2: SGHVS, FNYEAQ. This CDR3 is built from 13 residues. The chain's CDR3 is CASSLALGDTIYF. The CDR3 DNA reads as TGTGCCAGCAGCTTAGCCCTCGGAGACACCATATATTTT.

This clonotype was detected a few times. The CDR3 DNA is TGCAGTAGTGAGAGGGGGGACACTGAAGCTTTCTTT. Protein sequence: CSSERGDTEAFF. The rearrangement joins TRBV29-1 to TRBJ1-1; a possible D gene is TRBD1 (6 bases). The V gene's germline CDR1 is SQVTM and CDR2 ANQGSEA. The CDR3 is 12 residues long.

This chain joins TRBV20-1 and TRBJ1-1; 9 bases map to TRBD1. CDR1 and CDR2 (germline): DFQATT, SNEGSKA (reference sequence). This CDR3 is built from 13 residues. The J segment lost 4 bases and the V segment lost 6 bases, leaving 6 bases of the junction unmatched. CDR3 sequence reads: CSAYRGLGTEAFF. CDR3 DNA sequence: TGCAGTGCCTACAGGGGGCTCGGCACTGAAGCTTTCTTT.

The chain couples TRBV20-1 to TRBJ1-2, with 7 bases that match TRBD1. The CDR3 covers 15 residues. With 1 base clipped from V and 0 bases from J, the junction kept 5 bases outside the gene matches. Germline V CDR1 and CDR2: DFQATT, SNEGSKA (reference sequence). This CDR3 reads CSARGDSGSNYGYTF. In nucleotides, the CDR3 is TGCAGTGCTAGAGGGGACAGCGGGTCTAACTATGGCTACACCTTC.

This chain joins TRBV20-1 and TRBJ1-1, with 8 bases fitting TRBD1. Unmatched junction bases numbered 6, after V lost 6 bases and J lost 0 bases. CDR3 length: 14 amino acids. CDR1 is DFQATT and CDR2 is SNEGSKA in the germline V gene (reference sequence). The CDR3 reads CSAQRQGMNTEAFF. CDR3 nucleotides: TGCAGTGCCCAGAGACAGGGGATGAACACTGAAGCTTTCTTT.

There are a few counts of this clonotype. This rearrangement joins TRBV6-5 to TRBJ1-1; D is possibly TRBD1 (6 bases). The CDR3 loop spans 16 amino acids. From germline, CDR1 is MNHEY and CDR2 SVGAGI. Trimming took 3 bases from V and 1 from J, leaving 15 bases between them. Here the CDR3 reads CASSYGQGTPNTEAFF. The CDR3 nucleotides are TGTGCCAGCAGTTATGGGCAGGGGACACCGAACACTGAAGCTTTCTTT.

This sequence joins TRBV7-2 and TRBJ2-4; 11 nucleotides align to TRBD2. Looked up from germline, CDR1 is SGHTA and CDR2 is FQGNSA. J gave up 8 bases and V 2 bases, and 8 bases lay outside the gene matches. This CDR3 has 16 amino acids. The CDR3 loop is CASSLFSGRAGDIQYF. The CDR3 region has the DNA TGTGCCAGCAGCTTATTTAGCGGGAGGGCCGGGGACATTCAGTACTTC.